The rows below give T cell receptor beta chains drawn from one sample of a study of T cells in Graves' hyperthyroidism and ophthalmopathy. One entry per CDR3 protein, called by TCRdb with MiXCR from the multiplex PCR reads. The repertoire holds more than 500,000 distinct CDR3 sequences, with about 15% as singletons. Sequencing input: blood. The receptors derive from a woman aged 40 to 55 with Graves' hyperthyroidism. Both conserved end residues are trimmed from each CDR3. Fields, in order: V gene, J gene, CDR3 protein.

V gene: TRBV3-1; J gene: TRBJ2-5; CDR3 protein: ASSSGPEETQY
V gene: TRBV20-1; J gene: TRBJ2-3; CDR3 protein: SARRGALAGDPDTQY
V gene: TRBV7-9; J gene: TRBJ1-4; CDR3 protein: ASSPTGMGYATNEKLF
V gene: TRBV27; J gene: TRBJ2-7; CDR3 protein: ASSFTSGIEQY
V gene: TRBV28; J gene: TRBJ2-3; CDR3 protein: ASSAGLAGVGDTQY
V gene: TRBV19; J gene: TRBJ1-1; CDR3 protein: ASSSLEMNTEAF
V gene: TRBV7-3; J gene: TRBJ2-1; CDR3 protein: TSSLMGHNEQF
V gene: TRBV18; J gene: TRBJ1-4; CDR3 protein: ASSPGQDLKLF
V gene: TRBV7-2; J gene: TRBJ2-5; CDR3 protein: ASSLATGTSGKETQY
V gene: TRBV20-1; J gene: TRBJ2-4; CDR3 protein: SAAQGNKNIQY
V gene: TRBV2; J gene: TRBJ2-2; CDR3 protein: ASSRDQGSNTGELF
V gene: TRBV20-1; J gene: TRBJ2-7; CDR3 protein: SAGSDRGSYEQY
V gene: TRBV7-2; J gene: TRBJ2-1; CDR3 protein: ASSFLTGYRSGNEQF
V gene: TRBV27; J gene: TRBJ2-2; CDR3 protein: ASSTPSGRGTGELF
V gene: TRBV7-7; J gene: TRBJ2-7; CDR3 protein: ASSSNLRGEQY
V gene: TRBV6-1; J gene: TRBJ1-2; CDR3 protein: ASSEERTGAIYGYT
V gene: TRBV11-2; J gene: TRBJ1-2; CDR3 protein: ASSLAGGAIGYT
V gene: TRBV20-1; J gene: TRBJ2-5; CDR3 protein: SARAPSGRALTLQETQY
V gene: TRBV18; J gene: TRBJ2-4; CDR3 protein: ASSLADSEAKNIQY
V gene: TRBV18; J gene: TRBJ2-3; CDR3 protein: ASSESPTDTQY
V gene: TRBV15; J gene: TRBJ2-2; CDR3 protein: ATSRRVGGQGTGELF
V gene: TRBV24-1; J gene: TRBJ2-2; CDR3 protein: ATSDLWPANTGELF
V gene: TRBV12-3/TRBV12-4; J gene: TRBJ1-5; CDR3 protein: ASSSQAQQPQH
V gene: TRBV7-2; J gene: TRBJ1-6; CDR3 protein: ASSSETGLRSPLH
V gene: TRBV20-1; J gene: TRBJ2-3; CDR3 protein: SASHQGGVDTQY
V gene: TRBV5-1; J gene: TRBJ2-1; CDR3 protein: ASSPSTGTGGDEQF
V gene: TRBV6-1; J gene: TRBJ2-6; CDR3 protein: ASSSQGAPGANVLT